This TCR beta chain was identified in a study of cytomegalovirus exposure and HLA in healthy donors. Whole-study context: Unique TCRs from HLA-typed donors, 65 million to 85 million of them, were held in an early data release. Notes on the study in general: Of the V segments, some could not be distinguished, including TRBV6-2 and TRBV6-3, and were excluded. CMV serostatus was the only recorded immune exposure for donors. Later analysis showed TCR association rates varying by HLA locus, highest for DRB1 and lowest for HLA-C.

Both 60 Vbeta primers and 13 Jbeta primers went into the PCR. TCRdb's table, derived via immunoSEQ multiplex PCR, lists solely in-frame clones and lacks some. The sample records 90,000 to 120,000 clones, 76% being singletons. There are 17 residues in the CDR3. Trimming removed 6 bases from V and 0 bases from J; junction bases left unmatched: 7. Per the germline V gene, CDR1 is SGHAT and CDR2 is FQNNGV. Comment on this clone: Its target is not known.

This TCR came from a man aged 18 to 30 in good health and CMV-seronegative. The V and J genes are TRBV11-2 and TRBJ2-1; 11 bases match TRBD2. The specimen was PBMCs. The CDR3 DNA reads as TGTGCCAGCAGGGGACTAGCGGTACATAGCTCCTACAATGAGCAGTTCTTC. Its translation is CASRGLAVHSSYNEQFF.